This is a list of T cell receptor beta chains from one sample in a study of early stage breast cancer tumors. This table comes from immunoSEQ multiplex PCR, and its TCRdb copy is limited to in-frame clones, with some not included. The table records around 28,000 clones, around three quarters of them present only once. Specimen: blood. These receptors originate from a person between 60 and 69 years old with breast cancer. CDR3s include the opening cysteine and the closing phenylalanine or tryptophan. D genes are given only for firm matches. Size tells how often a clone was seen (once, few, many) or the class of an expanded clone, and some rows leave it out.

V: TRBV6-4
length: 14
size: NA
J: TRBJ2-5
D: NA
DNA: TGTGCCAGCAGGGGGGGGCGACTCCAAGAGACCCAGTACTTC
CDR3: CASRGGRLQETQYF

V: TRBV4-3
length: 15
size: NA
J: TRBJ2-5
D: TRBD1
DNA: TGCGCCAGCAGCCCAGAGGGACAGCCCAGGGAGACCCAGTACTTC
CDR3: CASSPEGQPRETQYF

V: TRBV18
length: 14
size: few
J: TRBJ2-2
D: TRBD1
DNA: TGTGCCAGCTCATGGGACAGGTACACCGGGGAGCTGTTTTTT
CDR3: CASSWDRYTGELFF

V: TRBV27
length: 15
size: NA
J: TRBJ2-5
D: TRBD1
DNA: TGTGCCAGCAGTTTTAGACAGGGAAAAGGAGCGACCCAGTACTTC
CDR3: CASSFRQGKGATQYF

V: TRBV28
length: 15
size: NA
J: TRBJ1-4
D: TRBD1
DNA: TGTGCCAGCAGTTTTTTCGACAGGGACAATGAAAAACTGTTTTTT
CDR3: CASSFFDRDNEKLFF

V: TRBV7-9
length: 11
size: NA
J: TRBJ1-1
D: NA
DNA: TGTGCCAGCAGCTCCCGGGATTGGGCTTTCTTT
CDR3: CASSSRDWAFF

V: TRBV29-1
length: 14
size: NA
J: TRBJ2-2
D: TRBD2
DNA: TGCAGCGCCTTAGCGGGAGGCGGGACCGGGGAGCTGTTTTTT
CDR3: CSALAGGGTGELFF

V: TRBV27
length: 14
size: NA
J: TRBJ1-1
D: NA
DNA: TGTGCCAGCAGTTTGGAGGGGAAGGAGACTGAAGCTTTCTTT
CDR3: CASSLEGKETEAFF

V: TRBV5-4
length: 16
size: NA
J: TRBJ2-2
D: NA
DNA: TGTGCCAGCAGCTTACAAACGCTCGCGAACACCGGGGAGCTGTTTTTT
CDR3: CASSLQTLANTGELFF

V: TRBV9
length: 11
size: NA
J: TRBJ2-1
D: NA
DNA: TGTGCCAGCGGTCGGGATTATGAGCAGTTCTTC
CDR3: CASGRDYEQFF

V: TRBV11-2
length: 15
size: NA
J: TRBJ2-1
D: NA
DNA: TGTGCCAGCAGCCGGCAGGTTAAAGGTAGGAATGAGCAGTTCTTC
CDR3: CASSRQVKGRNEQFF

V: TRBV11-2
length: 17
size: NA
J: TRBJ2-5
D: TRBD2
DNA: TGTGCCAGCAGCTTAGCCCTCCGCCAGCGGGGTGAAGAGACCCAGTACTTC
CDR3: CASSLALRQRGEETQYF

V: TRBV6-5
length: 14
size: NA
J: TRBJ1-5
D: TRBD1
DNA: TGTGCCAGCAGTGCACAGGGGAATGATCAGCCCCAGCATTTT
CDR3: CASSAQGNDQPQHF

V: TRBV18
length: 15
size: NA
J: TRBJ2-7
D: TRBD2
DNA: TGTGCCAGCTCAGCTTTGGTTGGACTAGCGGTGAATCAGTACTTC
CDR3: CASSALVGLAVNQYF

V: TRBV9
length: 21
size: NA
J: TRBJ2-1
D: TRBD2
DNA: TGTGCCAGCAGCGTAGGTCTTTGGACTAGCGGGAGGAATAGCCCCTACAATGAGCAGTTCTTC
CDR3: CASSVGLWTSGRNSPYNEQFF

V: TRBV7-2
length: 16
size: NA
J: TRBJ2-2
D: TRBD1
DNA: TGTGCCAGCAGGGCCCCGGGGACAGAGAACACCGGGGAGCTGTTTTTT
CDR3: CASRAPGTENTGELFF

V: TRBV5-6
length: 17
size: NA
J: TRBJ1-3
D: NA
DNA: TGTGCCAGCAGCTCCCCGACAGGCCGCTTCTCTGGAAACACCATATATTTT
CDR3: CASSSPTGRFSGNTIYF

V: TRBV9
length: 16
size: once
J: TRBJ2-3
D: TRBD1
DNA: TGTGCCAGCAGCCCCCGACAGGGCCTAAGCACAGATACGCAGTATTTT
CDR3: CASSPRQGLSTDTQYF

V: TRBV4-3
length: 15
size: NA
J: TRBJ2-7
D: TRBD1
DNA: TGCGCCAGCAGCCATGGGACAGGGGTTAGCTACGAGCAGTACTTC
CDR3: CASSHGTGVSYEQYF

V: TRBV7-9
length: 12
size: NA
J: TRBJ2-3
D: TRBD1
DNA: TGTGCCAGCAGCATGACAGGGGAGAAGGGGTATTTT
CDR3: CASSMTGEKGYF

V: TRBV28
length: 12
size: NA
J: TRBJ2-5
D: NA
DNA: TGTGCCAGCAGTTTGGGGCCAGGGACCCAGTACTTC
CDR3: CASSLGPGTQYF

V: TRBV9
length: 14
size: NA
J: TRBJ1-2
D: NA
DNA: TGTGCCAGCAGCTGGGGGAGGGTCAACTATGGCTACACCTTC
CDR3: CASSWGRVNYGYTF

V: TRBV6-5
length: 13
size: NA
J: TRBJ1-2
D: TRBD1
DNA: TGTGCCAGCAGCTACAGGGGGCTACATGGCTACACCTTC
CDR3: CASSYRGLHGYTF

V: TRBV11-2
length: 12
size: NA
J: TRBJ2-7
D: TRBD1
DNA: TGTGCCAGCAGCTTAGGGACAGGGGGTTCTTGGTTC
CDR3: CASSLGTGGSWF

V: TRBV30
length: 16
size: NA
J: TRBJ2-7
D: TRBD2
DNA: TGTGCCTGGAGTGGGGGGACTAGCCCCTCTGCCTACGAGCAGTACTTC
CDR3: CAWSGGTSPSAYEQYF

V: TRBV5-4
length: 17
size: once
J: TRBJ2-6
D: TRBD2
DNA: TGTGCCAGCAGCCAGCTAGCGGGAGTTCCTGGGGCCAACGTCCTGACTTTC
CDR3: CASSQLAGVPGANVLTF

V: TRBV2
length: 17
size: NA
J: TRBJ2-2
D: TRBD1
DNA: TGTGCCAGCAGGGGTGGCACCGGGACAGCCCATACCGGGGAGCTGTTTTTT
CDR3: CASRGGTGTAHTGELFF

V: TRBV27
length: 17
size: NA
J: TRBJ2-1
D: TRBD1
DNA: TGTGCCAGCAGTTTACAACTGGGACAGCTTCCCTACAATGAGCAGTTCTTC
CDR3: CASSLQLGQLPYNEQFF

V: TRBV5-1
length: 16
size: NA
J: TRBJ2-7
D: TRBD1
DNA: TGCGCCAGCAGCCCGTATACCTCGGGACAGGGGGGCGAGCAGTACTTC
CDR3: CASSPYTSGQGGEQYF

V: TRBV9
length: 16
size: once
J: TRBJ1-5
D: TRBD1
DNA: TGTGCCAGCAGCGTCGGGACAGGGACGGGGCAGCAGCCCCAGCATTTT
CDR3: CASSVGTGTGQQPQHF

V: TRBV5-6
length: 18
size: NA
J: TRBJ1-5
D: TRBD1
DNA: TGTGCCAGCAGCTTGGACAGGGGAGCCGAGCTAAGCAATCAGCCCCAGCATTTT
CDR3: CASSLDRGAELSNQPQHF

V: TRBV29-1
length: 14
size: few
J: TRBJ1-3
D: TRBD1
DNA: TGCAGCGTTGGCTTAGGACAGGTCGGAAACACCATATATTTT
CDR3: CSVGLGQVGNTIYF

V: TRBV9
length: 15
size: NA
J: TRBJ2-7
D: TRBD1
DNA: TGTGCCAGCAGCGCCACCGGGACAGGGGGCGCCGAGCAGTACTTC
CDR3: CASSATGTGGAEQYF

V: TRBV6-5
length: 14
size: NA
J: TRBJ1-5
D: TRBD1
DNA: TGTGCCAGCAGTCCTGGACAGGGGCATCAGCCCCAGCATTTT
CDR3: CASSPGQGHQPQHF

V: TRBV11-2
length: 12
size: NA
J: TRBJ2-5
D: NA
DNA: TGTGCCAGCAGCGACAACCAAGAGACCCAGTACTTC
CDR3: CASSDNQETQYF